The present T cell receptor (beta chain) was sequenced within a study of shared clonotypes between healthy human individuals. Overall study results and limits: The sharing of approximately 5.1% of naive CD4 clonotypes was seen across a handful of donors.

Concerning this clone: What it binds is not known.

CDR1 and CDR2 (germline): MDHEN, SYDVKM. This CDR3 spans 12 amino acids. V lost 7 bases to trimming and J lost 5 bases, with 8 bases between them. Sequencing was performed with immunoSEQ multiplex PCR; in TCRdb, only in-frame clones are kept and a portion is missing. Of around 1.5 million clones in the sample, 98% were seen once. The material sequenced was naive CD4+ T cells sorted from blood. Subset noted: CD45RA+ positively selected. This sequence originates from a man aged 25-45 years in good health. The chain uses TRBV28 and TRBJ2-2, with D unclear. CDR3: CASTHYTGELFF. CDR3 nucleotide sequence: TGTGCCAGCACCCATTATACCGGGGAGCTGTTTTTT.